This T cell receptor beta chain was captured in a study of vaccination and CD4 T cells after COVID-19 (dated by TCRdb to about 2022). For context, the study as a whole: SARS-CoV-2 positivity had been established in the convalescent patients by nasal swab PCR, and mild disease was recorded in about 9 of these patients and severe disease in one. The convalescent cohort included six males and four females, with two Hispanic individuals, seven Caucasians, two Asians and one multiracial person. Two doses of either the Pfizer-BioNTech BNT162b2 vaccine (n=8) or the Moderna mRNA-1273 vaccine (n=2) were administered to participants. Post-COVID blood samples were collected from convalescent patients a median of roughly 100 days after diagnosis, with a range of roughly 30 to 161 days. Post-vaccine blood samples were obtained a median of about 77 days after the second vaccine dose, with a range of roughly 13 to 250 days. Culture stimuli were overlapping spike peptide pools from SARS-CoV-2 and from the common cold coronaviruses HCoV-NL63, HCoV-OC43 and HCoV-229E. In control cultures, a CEFX viral epitope pool was used as positive control, an HIV-1 Nef peptide pool was used as negative control, or no peptide was added. In approximately ten COVID-19 convalescent patients and 4 infection-naive healthy vaccine recipients, the spike-specific CD4+ TCR repertoire before mRNA vaccination was compared with the repertoire after mRNA vaccination. The paper as a whole reports these results and caveats: Only a relatively small number of convalescent patients were included in the study, and early timepoints following natural infection were not analyzed. The median count of SARS-CoV-2-reactive clonotypes went up from some 23 after infection to about 41 after vaccination, although the change was not significant. Among the post-vaccine SARS-CoV-2-reactive clones in convalescent patients, a median 86.3% showed up only after vaccination, which suggests vaccine-specific priming. In convalescent patients, nearly all vaccine-specific clones (304 of 307) were found to be mono-reactive for SARS-CoV-2 spike rather than cross-reactive with common cold coronaviruses.

This specimen's treatment or condition label, per the study, means: 10-day PBMC culture with coronavirus spike peptide pools or control peptides (ViraFEST assay). The ViraFEST assay was used in the study, in which antigen-specific T cells were expanded with peptide pools and expanded clonotypes were subsequently identified by TCR sequencing. The positive SARS-CoV-2 PCR tests of the convalescent patients were dated from March to December 2020, before the Alpha, Beta and Delta variants emerged in the United States. PBMCs were cultured at under 2.5 million per well in IMDM supplemented with around 5% human AB serum and 10 IU/ml IL-2, with approximately 10 ug/ml peptide pools added. Half of the culture medium was replaced with fresh IL-2-containing medium on days 3 and 7. After around 11 days of culture, CD4+ T cells were isolated by negative selection using the EasySep CD4+ T cell isolation kit. Ficoll-Paque Plus gradient centrifugation was used to isolate PBMCs from whole blood, and the isolated PBMCs were then either used fresh or cryopreserved at -140C. Culture conditions were generally each tested in triplicate wells.

Library construction relied on PCR. DNA from cultured CD4+ T cells was subjected to TCR sequencing with the Oncomine TCR Beta short-read assay at the Johns Hopkins FTIC core. The QIAamp micro DNA kit was used to extract genomic DNA from the cultured CD4+ T cells. Oncomine TCR Beta libraries made from cultured CD4+ T cells were pooled using unique dual indexes and sequenced on an Illumina iSeq 100. The study's processing was this. Non-productive sequences were removed, and CDR3s that did not start with C, did not end with F or W, or were shorter than 7 amino acids were discarded. The MANAFEST web application identified antigen-specific clonotypes by comparing peptide-stimulated wells against reference wells and other culture wells. To be called positive, a clone needed an FDR below 0.05, an odds ratio above 5, and a productive frequency above 0.1% in at least two of three replicate wells. A clonotype was classed as cross-reactive if the clonotype showed significant expansion both in SARS-CoV-2 spike wells and in at least one common cold coronavirus spike condition. CDR3 homology was assessed with Levenshtein distances (stringdist) and unrooted phylogenetic trees (ape) in R version 3.6.1. TCRdb handled the public reads itself, with Q25 trimming in fastp and clone calling in MiXCR, and kept productive beta chains. Each CDR3 protein appears once, grouped with its most common genes and DNA. These V and J calls derive from TCRdb rather than the authors' analysis. The sample table contains 20,000 to 25,000 distinct CDR3 sequences; only one count was recorded for around half of them. 5% to 6.5% of the sample is held by the ten biggest clonotypes.

The CDR3 sequence holds 18 residues, the cysteine and phenylalanine included. The read is trimmed to its CDR3 DNA, 54 bases read in frame from base 1. V loses 3 bases at its end and J loses 2 bases; junction bases beyond the gene matches: 11. CDR1 and CDR2, per the germline V gene, are MNHEY and SVGEGT. Only a few counts were recorded for this clonotype. Its target antigen remains unknown. No quality values exist for individual bases; no much larger clone is one base distant. Specimen: CD4+ T cells from blood, cultured in vitro. This chain is built from TRBV6-2 or TRBV6-3 and TRBJ1-5, with TRBD1 identical over 9 junction bases. The TCR was taken from a human donor who had recovered from COVID-19. The DNA sequence follows: TGTGCCAGCAGTTATTCCACCGGGACAGGGCGCGGCAATCAGCCCCAGCATTTT. Translated, this gives CASSYSTGTGRGNQPQHF.